This T cell receptor beta chain was recorded in a study of T-cell reconstitution after alpha-beta-depleted transplantation in children. A library of TCRbeta sequences, prepared with unique molecular identifiers, was generated. One entry per CDR3 protein results from TCRdb running MiXCR on the PCR reads. The sample gives over 300,000 distinct CDR3 sequences, under 13% of which show up once; 2% to 2.5% is in the top ten. V lost 6 bases, J lost 3 bases, and 29 bases lay in between. Germline assignment: CDR1 SGHAT and CDR2 FQNNGV. CDR3 length: 19 residues. This clonotype was seen more than once but under ten times.

The source of this sequence is a human donor who donated a stem cell graft to a child with acute lymphoblastic leukemia. The material sequenced was PBMCs from the stem cell graft donor, taken from the stem cell graft. V and J are TRBV11-2 and TRBJ2-5; possibly TRBD2 for D (6 bases). The DNA of the CDR3 is TGTGCCAGCAGACCCGGCCCGGGACGATCGCCCCGGGGGAAAGAGACCCAGTACTTC. Amino acid sequence: CASRPGPGRSPRGKETQYF.